The 4 T cell receptor beta chains given below trace back to one sample, sequenced in a study of lymphopenia after photon versus proton radiotherapy. Only in-frame clones appear in the TCRdb table, and some are missing; sequencing was by immunoSEQ multiplex PCR. The sample consists of around 30,000 clones, approximately 87% of them appearing once. The sequencing used peripheral blood, collected from a patient treated with proton-based radiotherapy. All receptors derive from a woman aged 55-70 years with cholangiocarcinoma. Some clones in this sample may be carry-over from other donors' samples.

The chain couples TRBV5-1 to TRBJ2-7; TRBD1 might be the D (5 bases). The V gene lost 3 bases and the J gene lost 3 bases, with 13 bases spanning the gap. The CDR3 loop spans 14 amino acids. In germline, CDR1 is SGHRS, CDR2 YFSETQ. The CDR3 sequence is CASSSAGTGYEQYF. CDR3 DNA sequence: TGCGCCAGCAGCTCAGCTGGAACAGGCTACGAGCAGTACTTC. The variable domain in full, with the rest retrieved from reference TRBV5-1 and TRBJ2-7, is KAGVTQTPRYLIKTRGQQVTLSCSPISGHRSVSWYQQTPGQGLQFLFEYFSETQRNKGNFPGRFSGRQFSNSRSEMNVSTLELGDSALYLCASSSAGTGYEQYFGPGTRLTVT.

This clone came up once. The V and J genes are TRBV7-2 and TRBJ1-4, with no clear D. The germline V and J ends were trimmed by 4 bases and 7 bases, with 7 bases remaining between them. The length of the CDR3 is 12 residues. Germline CDR1 SGHTA, CDR2 FQGNSA. The CDR3 coding sequence is TGTGCCAGCAGCTCTAGGACTGAAAAACTGTTTTTT. It yields the protein CASSSRTEKLFF.

This chain uses TRBV19 with TRBJ2-7; 8 nucleotides line up with TRBD1. V shed 6 bases, J shed 2 bases, and the junction held 6 bases outside the gene matches. There are 14 residues in the CDR3. The germline gives CDR1 LNHDA, CDR2 SQIVND (reference sequence). CDR3: CASRGTGSAYEQYF. Written as DNA, the CDR3 is TGTGCCAGTAGAGGGACAGGATCGGCCTACGAGCAGTACTTC.

The J gene is TRBJ2-2, the V gene TRBV19; possibly TRBD1 for D (6 bases). Trimming stripped 3 bases from V and 2 bases from J, with 10 bases between. CDR1 LNHDA and CDR2 SQIVND come from the germline V gene (reference sequence). The CDR3 runs to 15 residues. This CDR3 reads CASSISGVNTGELFF. The CDR3 DNA is TGTGCCAGTAGTATCTCAGGGGTAAACACCGGGGAGCTGTTTTTT.